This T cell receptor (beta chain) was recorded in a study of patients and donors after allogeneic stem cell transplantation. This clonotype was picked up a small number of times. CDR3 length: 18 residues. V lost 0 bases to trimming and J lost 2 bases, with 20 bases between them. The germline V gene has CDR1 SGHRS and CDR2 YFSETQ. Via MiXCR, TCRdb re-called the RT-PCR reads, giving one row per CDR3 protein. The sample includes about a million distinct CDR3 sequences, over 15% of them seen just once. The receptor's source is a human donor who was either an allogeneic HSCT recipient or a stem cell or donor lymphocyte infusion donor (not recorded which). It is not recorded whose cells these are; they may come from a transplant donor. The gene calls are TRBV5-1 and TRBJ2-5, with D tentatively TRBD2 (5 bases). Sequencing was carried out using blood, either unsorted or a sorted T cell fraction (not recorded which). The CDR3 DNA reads TGCGCCAGCAGCTTGGGTCCGGACTCCCGTACAGTACAAGAGACCCAGTACTTC. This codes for CASSLGPDSRTVQETQYF.